The 14 T cell receptor beta chains in this list originate from one sample, sequenced in a study of cytomegalovirus exposure and HLA in healthy donors. Primers: 60 Vbeta forward and 13 Jbeta reverse. Here immunoSEQ multiplex PCR was the method, and the copy in TCRdb shows in-frame clones only, minus some. This table holds over 120,000 clones, roughly 80% found once. The sample was PBMCs. These receptors all come from a woman in her 30s in good health and CMV-seronegative.

The chain uses TRBV7-9 and TRBJ2-5; 11 nucleotides align to TRBD1. V lost 0 bases to trimming and J lost 11 bases; unmatched junction nucleotides: 2. Germline V gene data show CDR1 as SEHNR and CDR2 as FQNEAQ (reference sequence). This CDR3 comprises 13 residues. The CDR3: CASSLADRGRQYF. In DNA form, the CDR3 reads TGTGCCAGCAGCTTAGCGGACAGGGGGCGTCAGTACTTC.

This clone appeared a few times. The J gene is TRBJ2-7, the V gene TRBV4-1; 14 nucleotides align to TRBD2. Unmatched junction bases numbered 4, after V lost 5 bases and J lost 4 bases. The germline CDR1 and CDR2 sequences are MGHRA and YSYEKL. The CDR3 is 15 amino acids. DNA for the CDR3: TGCGCCAGCAGCGGGAGGACTAGCGGGGGGTACGAGCAGTACTTC. Amino acids: CASSGRTSGGYEQYF.

V and J are TRBV5-1 and TRBJ2-7, with D possibly being TRBD1 (6 bases). Germline V gene data show CDR1 as SGHRS and CDR2 as YFSETQ. V was cut by 1 base and J by 2 bases, with 10 bases left in between. This CDR3 comprises 14 residues. For the CDR3, the DNA is TGCGCCAGCAGCTTGTCAGGGGCCACCTACGAGCAGTACTTC. Residues: CASSLSGATYEQYF.

CDR3 protein: CASSLTWGRRTRNYEQYF. The CDR3 DNA reads TGTGCCAGCAGCTTAACCTGGGGCCGTCGGACTAGGAACTACGAGCAGTACTTC. The rearrangement links TRBV7-2 to TRBJ2-7; 7 nucleotides agree with TRBD2. The ends lost 2 bases at V and 3 bases at J; junction bases unmatched: 16. The CDR3 is 18 amino acids. CDR1 SGHTA and CDR2 FQGNSA come from the germline V gene.

The CDR3 coding sequence is TGCAGCGCCCATCAGGGGGGCTCCTACGAGCAGTACTTC. Amino acids: CSAHQGGSYEQYF. The chain couples TRBV29-1 to TRBJ2-7, with D tentatively TRBD1 (7 bases). The CDR3 sequence is 13 residues long. The V gene's germline CDR1 is SQVTM and CDR2 ANQGSEA. The V end lost 7 bases, the J end lost 0 bases, and 13 bases lay between the germline ends.

V is TRBV5-1 and J is TRBJ2-3, with 10 bases fitting TRBD2. The CDR3 is 16 amino acids. With V trimmed by 2 bases and J by 4 bases, 7 bases remained unmatched. In germline, CDR1 is SGHRS, CDR2 YFSETQ. The CDR3 protein is CASSLGLAGEADTQYF. The CDR3, as DNA: TGCGCCAGCAGCTTAGGGCTAGCGGGAGAAGCAGATACGCAGTATTTT.

The rearrangement links TRBV5-4 to TRBJ2-5; possible D gene TRBD2, 6 bases. The J call may be faulty, since TRBJ2-7 better matches the DNA end. The germline gives CDR1 SGHNT, CDR2 YYREEE (reference sequence). The CDR3 is 14 residues long. CDR3 nucleotides: TGTGCCAGCAGCCCCGTGGGTAGCGGTTACGAGCAGTACTTC. This sequence encodes CASSPVGSGYEQYF.

This chain joins TRBV19 and TRBJ2-3; TRBD2 matches at 11 bases. Germline V gene lookup returns CDR1 LNHDA and CDR2 SQIVND (reference sequence). J was trimmed by 4 bases and V by 4 bases; bases with no gene match: 4. There are 15 residues in the CDR3. CDR3 coding DNA: TGTGCCAGTAGTAATAGCGGGGGGGCCGCAGATACGCAGTATTTT. This encodes CASSNSGGAADTQYF.

The J gene is TRBJ2-3, the V gene TRBV5-4; TRBD2 matches 11 bases. The CDR3 consists of 17 residues. V shed 4 bases and J 0 bases; nucleotides not matched to a gene: 7. Germline-derived CDR1 and CDR2 are SGHNT and YYREEE (reference sequence). As DNA, the CDR3 is TGTGCCAGCAGCGCGGGACTAGCGGCTCGAAGCACAGATACGCAGTATTTT. It translates to CASSAGLAARSTDTQYF.

The J gene is TRBJ2-5, the V gene TRBV29-1; 9 bases line up with TRBD1. CDR3 size: 15 residues. Unmatched junction bases numbered 16, after V lost 7 bases and J lost 7 bases. Germline V gene sequence: CDR1 SQVTM, CDR2 ANQGSEA. The CDR3 loop reads CSGTRGTGRVGTQYF. Written as DNA, the CDR3 is TGCAGCGGCACGAGAGGGACAGGGCGGGTCGGGACCCAGTACTTC.

This clone has just a few counts. The chain couples TRBV2 to TRBJ2-7, with TRBD2 matching 10 bases. This CDR3 has 13 amino acids. Germline values: CDR1 SNHLY, CDR2 FYNNEI. V lost 7 bases and J lost 0; bases outside the gene matches: 0. CDR3 residues: CASTSGGSYEQYF. The CDR3 region has the DNA TGTGCCAGCACTAGCGGGGGCTCCTACGAGCAGTACTTC.

This chain joins TRBV4-1 and TRBJ2-5, with 8 bases aligning to TRBD1. The CDR3 runs to 16 residues. Looked up from germline, CDR1 is MGHRA and CDR2 is YSYEKL. Trimming cost V 0 bases and J 2 bases; bases outside gene matches: 5. This CDR3 reads CASSQEGQGGQETQYF. CDR3 DNA sequence: TGCGCCAGCAGCCAAGAAGGACAGGGTGGGCAAGAGACCCAGTACTTC.

The gene calls are TRBV19 and TRBJ1-1, with 9 positions matching TRBD1. From germline, CDR1 is LNHDA and CDR2 SQIVND (reference sequence). There are 15 residues in the CDR3. Unmatched junction bases numbered 9, after V lost 5 bases and J lost 5 bases. The CDR3 region is CASSEWWDRDTEAFF. CDR3 sequence (DNA): TGTGCCAGTAGTGAGTGGTGGGACAGGGATACTGAAGCTTTCTTT.

The chain links TRBV10-3 to TRBJ1-1; TRBD1 aligns across 9 bases. Germline CDR1 is ENHRY and CDR2 is SYGVKD. Trimming removed 10 bases from V and 0 bases from J; junction bases left unmatched: 6. The CDR3 loop spans 14 amino acids. The CDR3 region is CANRQGGLNTEAFF. CDR3 sequence (DNA): TGTGCCAACCGACAGGGGGGTTTGAACACTGAAGCTTTCTTT.